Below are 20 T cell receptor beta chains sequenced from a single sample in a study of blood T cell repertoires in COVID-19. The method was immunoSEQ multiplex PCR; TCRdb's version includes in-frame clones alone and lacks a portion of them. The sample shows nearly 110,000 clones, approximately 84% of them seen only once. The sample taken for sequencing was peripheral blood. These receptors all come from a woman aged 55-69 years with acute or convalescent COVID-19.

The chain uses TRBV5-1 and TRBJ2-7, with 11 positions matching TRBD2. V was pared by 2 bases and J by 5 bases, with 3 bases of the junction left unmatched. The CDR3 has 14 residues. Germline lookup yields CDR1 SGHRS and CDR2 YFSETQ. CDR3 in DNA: TGCGCCAGCAGCTTTACTAGCGGGGGCCACGAGCAGTACTTC. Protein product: CASSFTSGGHEQYF.

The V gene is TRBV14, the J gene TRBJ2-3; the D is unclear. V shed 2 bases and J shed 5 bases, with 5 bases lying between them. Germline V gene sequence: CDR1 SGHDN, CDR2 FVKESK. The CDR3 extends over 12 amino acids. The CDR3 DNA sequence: TGTGCCAGCAGCCAATTGAGAGATACGCAGTATTTT. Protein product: CASSQLRDTQYF.

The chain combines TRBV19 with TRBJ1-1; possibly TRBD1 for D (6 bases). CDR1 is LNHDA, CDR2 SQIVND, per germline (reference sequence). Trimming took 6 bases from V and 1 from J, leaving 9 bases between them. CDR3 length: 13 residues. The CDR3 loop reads CASSMTGNTEAFF. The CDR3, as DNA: TGTGCCAGTAGCATGACAGGGAACACTGAAGCTTTCTTT.

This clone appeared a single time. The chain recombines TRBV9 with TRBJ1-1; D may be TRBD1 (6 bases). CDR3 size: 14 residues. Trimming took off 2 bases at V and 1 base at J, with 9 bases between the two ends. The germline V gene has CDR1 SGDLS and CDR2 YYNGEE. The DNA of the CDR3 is TGTGCCAGCAGCGTTATGGACAGGAACACTGAAGCTTTCTTT. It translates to CASSVMDRNTEAFF.

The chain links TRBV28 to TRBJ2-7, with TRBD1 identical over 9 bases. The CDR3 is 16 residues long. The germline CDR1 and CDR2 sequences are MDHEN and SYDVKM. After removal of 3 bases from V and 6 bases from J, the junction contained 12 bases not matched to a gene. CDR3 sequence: CASSFITGQGKGEQYF. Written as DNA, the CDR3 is TGTGCCAGCAGTTTTATAACGGGACAGGGTAAGGGCGAGCAGTACTTC.

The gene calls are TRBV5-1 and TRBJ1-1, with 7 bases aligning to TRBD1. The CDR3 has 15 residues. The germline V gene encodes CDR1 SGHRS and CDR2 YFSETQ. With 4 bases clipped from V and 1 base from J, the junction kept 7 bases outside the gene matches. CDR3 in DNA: TGCGCCAGCAGCAGGCGGACAGGAGCGAACACTGAAGCTTTCTTT. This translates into CASSRRTGANTEAFF.

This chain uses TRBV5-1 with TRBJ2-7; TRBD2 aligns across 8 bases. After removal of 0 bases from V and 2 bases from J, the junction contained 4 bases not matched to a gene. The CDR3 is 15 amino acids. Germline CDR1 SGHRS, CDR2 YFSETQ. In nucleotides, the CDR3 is TGCGCCAGCAGCTTGGGGGGTAGCGGGGCCTACGAGCAGTACTTC. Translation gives CASSLGGSGAYEQYF.

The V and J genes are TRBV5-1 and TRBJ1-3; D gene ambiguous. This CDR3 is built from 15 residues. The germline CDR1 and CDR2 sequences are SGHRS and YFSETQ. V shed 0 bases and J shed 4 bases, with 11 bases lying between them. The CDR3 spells CASSLALSVGNTIYF. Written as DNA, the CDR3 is TGCGCCAGCAGCTTGGCCCTGTCAGTGGGAAACACCATATATTTT.

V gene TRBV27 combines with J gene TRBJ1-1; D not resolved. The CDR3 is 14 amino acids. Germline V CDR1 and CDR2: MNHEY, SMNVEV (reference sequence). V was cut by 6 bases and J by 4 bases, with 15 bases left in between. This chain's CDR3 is CASRRPGVVTEAFF. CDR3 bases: TGTGCCAGCAGACGACCCGGGGTGGTCACTGAAGCTTTCTTT.

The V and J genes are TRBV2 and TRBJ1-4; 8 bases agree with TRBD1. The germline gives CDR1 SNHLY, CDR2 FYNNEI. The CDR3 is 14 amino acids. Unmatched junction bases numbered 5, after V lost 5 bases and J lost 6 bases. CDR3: CASSPNRGDEKLFF. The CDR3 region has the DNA TGTGCCAGCAGTCCTAACAGGGGGGATGAAAAACTGTTTTTT. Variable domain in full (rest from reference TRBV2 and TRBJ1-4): EPEVTQTPSHQVTQMGQEVILRCVPISNHLYFYWYRQILGQKVEFLVSFYNNEISEKSEIFDDQFSVERPDGSNFTLKIRSTKLEDSAMYFCASSPNRGDEKLFFGSGTQLSVL.

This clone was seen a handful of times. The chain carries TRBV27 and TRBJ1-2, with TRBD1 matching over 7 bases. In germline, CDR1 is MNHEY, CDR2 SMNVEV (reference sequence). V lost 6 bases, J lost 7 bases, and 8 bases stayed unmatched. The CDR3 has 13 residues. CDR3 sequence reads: CASSLTGVGGYTF. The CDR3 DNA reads TGTGCCAGCAGCCTCACAGGGGTTGGTGGCTACACCTTC.

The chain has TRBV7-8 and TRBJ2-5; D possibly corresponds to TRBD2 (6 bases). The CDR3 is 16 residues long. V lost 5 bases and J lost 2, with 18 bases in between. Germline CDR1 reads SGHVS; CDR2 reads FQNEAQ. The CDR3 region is CASSPRTLAPQETQYF. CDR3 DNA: TGTGCCAGCAGCCCGCGGACCCTAGCGCCACAAGAGACCCAGTACTTC.

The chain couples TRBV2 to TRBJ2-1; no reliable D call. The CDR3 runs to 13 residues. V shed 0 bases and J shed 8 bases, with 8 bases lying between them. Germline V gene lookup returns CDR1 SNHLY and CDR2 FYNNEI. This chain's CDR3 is CASSEAPSDEQFF. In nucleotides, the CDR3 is TGTGCCAGCAGTGAAGCACCTTCGGATGAGCAGTTCTTC.

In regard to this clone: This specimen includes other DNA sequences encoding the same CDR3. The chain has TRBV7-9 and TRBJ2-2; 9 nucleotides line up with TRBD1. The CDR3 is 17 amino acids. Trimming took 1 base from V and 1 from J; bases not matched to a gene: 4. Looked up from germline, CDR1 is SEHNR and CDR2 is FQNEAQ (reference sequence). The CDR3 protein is CASSLGPGQGNTGELFF. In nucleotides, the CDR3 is TGTGCCAGCAGCTTAGGTCCGGGACAGGGGAACACCGGGGAGCTGTTTTTT.

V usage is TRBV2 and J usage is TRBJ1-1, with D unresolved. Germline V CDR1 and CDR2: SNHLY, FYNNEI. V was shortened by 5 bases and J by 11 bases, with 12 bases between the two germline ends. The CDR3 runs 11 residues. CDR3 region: CASSLTYGAFF. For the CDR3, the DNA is TGTGCCAGCAGTCTTACCTACGGTGCTTTCTTT.

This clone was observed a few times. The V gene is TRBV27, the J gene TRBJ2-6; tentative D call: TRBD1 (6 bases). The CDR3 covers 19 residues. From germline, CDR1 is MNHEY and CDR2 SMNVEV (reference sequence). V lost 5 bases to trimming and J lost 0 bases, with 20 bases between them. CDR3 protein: CASSGPRTGQISGANVLTF. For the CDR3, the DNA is TGTGCCAGCAGTGGACCAAGGACGGGACAAATCTCTGGGGCCAACGTCCTGACTTTC.

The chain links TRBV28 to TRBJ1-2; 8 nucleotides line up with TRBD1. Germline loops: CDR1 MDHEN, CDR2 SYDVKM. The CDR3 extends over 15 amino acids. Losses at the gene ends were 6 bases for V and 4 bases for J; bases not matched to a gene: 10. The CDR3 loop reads CASSRGQDVLYGYTF. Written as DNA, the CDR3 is TGTGCCAGCAGCCGGGGACAGGACGTCCTCTATGGCTACACCTTC.

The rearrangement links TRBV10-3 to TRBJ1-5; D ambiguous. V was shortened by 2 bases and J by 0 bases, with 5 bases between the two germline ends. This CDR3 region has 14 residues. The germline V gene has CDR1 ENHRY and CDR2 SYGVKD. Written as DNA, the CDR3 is TGTGCCATCAGTGAGGGGCTTAGCAATCAGCCCCAGCATTTT. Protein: CAISEGLSNQPQHF.

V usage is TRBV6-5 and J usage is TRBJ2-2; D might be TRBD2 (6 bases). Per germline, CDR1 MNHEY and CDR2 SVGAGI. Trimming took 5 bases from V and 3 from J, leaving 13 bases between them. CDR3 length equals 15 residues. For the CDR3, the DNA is TGTGCCAGCAGTCGCGGGACTCGGTACACCGGGGAGCTGTTTTTT. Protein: CASSRGTRYTGELFF.

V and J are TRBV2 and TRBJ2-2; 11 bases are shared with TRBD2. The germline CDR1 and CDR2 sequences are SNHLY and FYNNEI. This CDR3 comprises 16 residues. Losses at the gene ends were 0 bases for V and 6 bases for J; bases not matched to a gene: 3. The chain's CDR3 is CASSEAGTSGPGELFF. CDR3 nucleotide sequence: TGTGCCAGCAGTGAAGCGGGGACTAGCGGCCCCGGGGAGCTGTTTTTT.